Each of the 20 T cell receptor beta chains below was sequenced from the same sample in a study of blood T cell repertoires in COVID-19. The table came from immunoSEQ multiplex PCR; TCRdb's copy has only in-frame clones and leaves some out. This sample carries more than 65,000 clones, 65% to 90% of them seen once, and the ten largest clones take around 22%. Sequencing input: peripheral blood. These TCRs come from a woman aged 50 to 65 with acute or convalescent COVID-19.

CDR3 sequence (DNA): TGTGCCAGCAGCTTAGTAGATAAAGGAGGGCAGTTCTTC. Protein sequence: CASSLVDKGGQFF. The chain links TRBV7-8 to TRBJ2-1; D is perhaps TRBD2 (5 bases). In germline, CDR1 is SGHVS, CDR2 FQNEAQ. CDR3 length: 13 residues. The V and J ends lost 1 base and 12 bases respectively, with 13 bases between them. Full variable domain (outside the CDR3, taken from reference TRBV7-8 and TRBJ2-1): GAGVSQSPRYKVAKRGQDVALRCDPISGHVSLFWYQQALGQGPEFLTYFQNEAQLDKSGLPSDRFFAERPEGSVSTLKIQRTQQEDSAVYLCASSLVDKGGQFFGPGTRLTVL.

This clone was detected only a few times. The CDR3 loop reads CASSSSGGRGNEQFF. Written as DNA, the CDR3 is TGTGCCAGCAGCTCGAGCGGGGGGCGAGGCAATGAGCAGTTCTTC. This chain uses TRBV7-3 with TRBJ2-1; 9 nucleotides line up with TRBD2. The J segment lost 6 bases and the V segment lost 4 bases, leaving 7 bases of the junction unmatched. CDR3 length: 15 residues. CDR1 is SGHTA, CDR2 FQGTGA, per germline.

This clone occurred a few times. The CDR3 coding sequence is TGTGCCAGCAGCTTTTTTTGGCAGGGCGCTACGGCCCCGATGAACACTGAAGCTTTCTTT. Translated: CASSFFWQGATAPMNTEAFF. The chain recombines TRBV7-4 with TRBJ1-1; tentative D call: TRBD1 (5 bases). CDR3 length: 20 amino acids. V was trimmed by 3 bases and J by 0 bases, leaving 26 bases between them. CDR1 and CDR2 (germline): SGHVT, SQSDAQ. The full variable domain, completed using reference TRBV7-4 and TRBJ1-1, is GAGVSQSPRYKVAKRGRDVALRCDSISGHVTLYWYRQTLGQGSEVLTYSQSDAQRDKSGRPSGRFSAERPERSVSTLKIQRTEQGDSAVYLCASSFFWQGATAPMNTEAFFGQGTRLTVV.

CDR3 sequence: CASKGVFRTGRNQPQHF. CDR3 sequence (DNA): TGTGCCAGTAAGGGAGTCTTTAGGACAGGACGCAATCAGCCCCAGCATTTT. The V call is TRBV19, the J call TRBJ1-5; 7 bases are a match to TRBD1. Germline V gene lookup returns CDR1 LNHDA and CDR2 SQIVND (reference sequence). This CDR3 contains 17 residues. The V segment lost 7 bases and the J segment 2 bases; nucleotides outside the gene matches: 14. The variable domain in full, with the rest retrieved from reference TRBV19 and TRBJ1-5, is DGGITQSPKYLFRKEGQNVTLSCEQNLNHDAMYWYRQDPGQGLRLIYYSQIVNDFQKGDIAEGYSVSREKKESFPLTVTSAQKNPTAFYLCASKGVFRTGRNQPQHFGDGTRLSIL.

This clone was seen once. DNA for the CDR3: TGTGCCAGCAGTTACGACACCAGATCCTACGAGCAGTACTTC. Amino acid sequence: CASSYDTRSYEQYF. The chain uses TRBV6-5 and TRBJ2-7; D unresolved. V dropped 2 bases and J dropped 1 base, with 9 bases sitting between them. CDR1 and CDR2 from the germline V gene are MNHEY and SVGAGI. This CDR3 has 14 amino acids.

DNA of the CDR3: TGTGCCAGCAGTGAAGCGAGGACAAGAAGCTCTGGAAACACCATATATTTT. This sequence encodes CASSEARTRSSGNTIYF. The chain joins TRBV2 to TRBJ1-3, with a possible D match to TRBD1 (5 bases). Trimming pared 0 bases from V and 0 bases from J, leaving 12 bases between. The CDR3 has 17 residues. From germline, CDR1 is SNHLY and CDR2 FYNNEI.

The chain is built from TRBV9 and TRBJ1-3; 8 bases fit TRBD1. The CDR3 is 14 amino acids. Germline CDR1 and CDR2: SGDLS and YYNGEE. The trim removed 3 bases at V and 4 bases at J, leaving 3 bases unmatched. The CDR3 DNA reads as TGTGCCAGCAGCGCTAGGGACAGGGGAAACACCATATATTTT. This sequence encodes CASSARDRGNTIYF.

The V and J genes are TRBV19 and TRBJ2-3, with TRBD2 identical over 9 bases. Per the germline V gene, CDR1 is LNHDA and CDR2 is SQIVND (reference sequence). The CDR3 has 16 residues. J gave up 3 bases and V 0 bases, and 4 bases lay outside the gene matches. CDR3 nucleotide sequence: TGTGCCAGTAGTATAGAGGGCGGGAGGGCGACAGATACGCAGTATTTT. Protein product: CASSIEGGRATDTQYF.

The rearrangement uses TRBV28 and TRBJ1-6; D not resolved. Germline CDR1 reads MDHEN; CDR2 reads SYDVKM. V was trimmed by 7 bases and J by 4 bases, leaving 23 bases between them. The CDR3 covers 18 residues. The CDR3 loop is CASTEGRGRGSYNSPLHF. The DNA for the CDR3 is TGTGCCAGCACCGAAGGCCGTGGCAGAGGATCATATAATTCACCCCTCCACTTT.

The V call is TRBV3-1 (or the pseudogene TRBV3-2), the J call TRBJ1-1, with 11 bases matching TRBD1. CDR1 and CDR2 from the germline V gene are LGHDT and YNNKEL (reference sequence). The ends lost 5 bases at V and 5 bases at J; junction bases unmatched: 7. The CDR3 contains 15 residues. CDR3 DNA sequence: TGTGCCAGCAGCTCCCGGGACAGGGGGTTTACTGAAGCTTTCTTT. This sequence encodes CASSSRDRGFTEAFF.

J is TRBJ2-1 and V is TRBV5-6; 12 nucleotides agree with TRBD2. The junction had 4 bases not matched to a gene; V was cut back by 4 bases and J by 5 bases. The CDR3 extends over 15 amino acids. Germline CDR1 and CDR2: SGHDT and YYEEEE. CDR3 DNA sequence: TGTGCCAGCAGCAGATGGACTAGCGGGAACAATGAGCAGTTCTTC. Its translation is CASSRWTSGNNEQFF. The full variable domain, rest sourced from reference TRBV5-6 and TRBJ2-1, is DAGVTQSPTHLIKTRGQQVTLRCSPKSGHDTVSWYQQALGQGPQFIFQYYEEEERQRGNFPDRFSGHQFPNYSSELNVNALLLGDSALYLCASSRWTSGNNEQFFGPGTRLTVL.

In its sample, this clone was seen once. The chain uses TRBV27 and TRBJ1-1; tentatively, D is TRBD1 (5 bases). The CDR3 is 12 residues long. Per the germline V gene, CDR1 is MNHEY and CDR2 is SMNVEV (reference sequence). V dropped 5 bases and J dropped 5 bases, with 9 bases sitting between them. CDR3 sequence (DNA): TGTGCCAGCAGTCCCCGGGGGACTGAAGCTTTCTTT. This translates into CASSPRGTEAFF.

The chain is built from TRBV28 and TRBJ2-1, with 8 bases fitting TRBD1. The germline V gene encodes CDR1 MDHEN and CDR2 SYDVKM. The trim removed 2 bases at V and 0 bases at J, leaving 9 bases unmatched. The length of the CDR3 is 18 residues. DNA for the CDR3: TGTGCCAGCAGTTTACGTGACAGGGGCCGGAGCTCCTACAATGAGCAGTTCTTC. This codes for CASSLRDRGRSSYNEQFF. The entire variable domain, with the rest obtained from reference TRBV28 and TRBJ2-1, is as follows: DVKVTQSSRYLVKRTGEKVFLECVQDMDHENMFWYRQDPGLGLRLIYFSYDVKMKEKGDIPEGYSVSREKKERFSLILESASTNQTSMYLCASSLRDRGRSSYNEQFFGPGTRLTVL.

The chain joins TRBV6-5 to TRBJ2-3, with a weak D call TRBD1 (6 bases). CDR1 and CDR2 (germline): MNHEY, SVGAGI. The CDR3 loop spans 14 amino acids. Trimming removed 6 bases at V and 3 bases at J, with 13 bases between. The CDR3 DNA reads as TGTGCCAGCAGCATCGGCAGGGGTACAGATACGCAGTATTTT. Its translation: CASSIGRGTDTQYF.

The V and J genes are TRBV11-2 and TRBJ1-4; D ambiguous. The CDR3 sequence is 18 residues long. Trimming removed 0 bases at V and 3 bases at J, with 17 bases between. Germline loops: CDR1 SGHAT, CDR2 FQNNGV. The CDR3 DNA follows: TGTGCCAGCAGCTTAGATCGTTTGAGGTTGAGTCCTAATGAAAAACTGTTTTTT. This translates into CASSLDRLRLSPNEKLFF.

In this sample, this clone turned up a few times. This chain uses TRBV6-7 with TRBJ2-5, with 7 bases that match TRBD1. TRBV6-7 is identified as an open reading frame with a role that is uncertain. V dropped 7 bases and J dropped 3; count of bases not matched to a gene: 2. The CDR3 extends over 12 amino acids. In DNA form, the CDR3 reads TGTGCCAGCACCGGACAGGAAGAGACCCAGTACTTC. Its translation: CASTGQEETQYF.

This clone has just one count. The chain employs TRBV2 and TRBJ2-4; 9 bases are a match to TRBD2. The junction had 13 bases not matched to a gene; V was cut back by 7 bases and J by 9 bases. This CDR3 has 15 amino acids. Germline V gene data show CDR1 as SNHLY and CDR2 as FYNNEI. CDR3 residues: CASTERGARSSIQYF. The CDR3 coding sequence is TGTGCCAGCACTGAGCGGGGGGCGCGAAGCAGCATTCAGTACTTC.

The chain links TRBV7-2 to TRBJ1-5; no clear D. Germline V gene lookup returns CDR1 SGHTA and CDR2 FQGNSA. V was trimmed by 2 bases and J by 1 base, leaving 9 bases between them. This CDR3 has 15 residues. CDR3 bases: TGTGCCAGCAGCTTACTTCCAGAAAGCAATCAGCCCCAGCATTTT. Its translation is CASSLLPESNQPQHF. Full variable domain (missing parts from reference TRBV7-2 and TRBJ1-5): GAGVSQSPSNKVTEKGKDVELRCDPISGHTALYWYRQSLGQGLEFLIYFQGNSAPDKSGLPSDRFSAERTGGSVSTLTIQRTQQEDSAVYLCASSLLPESNQPQHFGDGTRLSIL.

CDR3 in amino acids: CASSLLSQQETQYF. CDR3 DNA: TGTGCCAGCAGCTTGCTGTCACAACAAGAGACCCAGTACTTC. The V and J genes are TRBV5-4 and TRBJ2-5; no firm D call. CDR1 and CDR2 (germline): SGHNT, YYREEE (reference sequence). This CDR3 region has 14 residues. The ends were cut back, 1 base at V and 2 bases at J, with 9 bases in the middle.

V and J are TRBV7-8 and TRBJ2-1, with 8 nucleotides matching TRBD2. CDR1 and CDR2 (germline): SGHVS, FQNEAQ. The ends lost 1 base at V and 2 bases at J; junction bases unmatched: 1. CDR3 size: 15 residues. The CDR3 nucleotides are TGTGCCAGCAGCTTAGACGGGAGGGCCTACAATGAGCAGTTCTTC. Translation gives CASSLDGRAYNEQFF.